This entry describes one TCR beta chain. The data were produced by immunoSEQ multiplex PCR, yet TCRdb's version contains in-frame clones alone and is incomplete. There are tens of thousands of clones in the sample; roughly 93% occur only once, and roughly 4% lies in the top ten. This receptor was taken from a man aged 35-49 years with rheumatoid arthritis. The sample was PBMCs.

CDR3 DNA: TGTGCCAGCAGCCCGGGACAGGGCTATGGCTACACCTTC. Encoded protein: CASSPGQGYGYTF. The V gene is TRBV7-9, the J gene TRBJ1-2, with 9 bases identical to TRBD1. Per germline, CDR1 SEHNR and CDR2 FQNEAQ (reference sequence). With V trimmed by 5 bases and J by 4 bases, 2 bases remained unmatched. This CDR3 is built from 13 residues.